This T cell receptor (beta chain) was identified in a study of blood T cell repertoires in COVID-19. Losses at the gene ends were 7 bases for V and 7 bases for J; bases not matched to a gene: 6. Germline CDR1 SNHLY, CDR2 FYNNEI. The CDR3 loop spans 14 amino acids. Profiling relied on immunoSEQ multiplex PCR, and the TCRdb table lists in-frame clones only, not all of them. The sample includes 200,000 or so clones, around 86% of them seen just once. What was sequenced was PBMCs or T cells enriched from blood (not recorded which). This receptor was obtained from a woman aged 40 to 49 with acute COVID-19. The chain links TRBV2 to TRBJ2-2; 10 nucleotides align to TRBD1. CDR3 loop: CASIRDRGGGELFF. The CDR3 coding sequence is TGTGCCAGCATCCGGGACAGGGGTGGCGGGGAGCTGTTTTTT.